This entry lists 22 T cell receptor beta chains sequenced from one sample in a study of cytomegalovirus exposure and HLA in healthy donors. The study ran its PCR with 60 Vbeta and 13 Jbeta primers. Method: immunoSEQ multiplex PCR; TCRdb's copy keeps in-frame clones and lacks some. This table holds around 150,000 clones, around 63% found once. The sample taken for sequencing was PBMCs. The receptor set was obtained from a human donor in good health.

The genes are TRBV9 and TRBJ2-6; D remains ambiguous. Germline values: CDR1 SGDLS, CDR2 YYNGEE. This CDR3 is built from 14 residues. V shed 4 bases and J shed 0 bases, with 5 bases lying between them. This chain's CDR3 is CASSPRSGANVLTF. CDR3 nucleotides: TGTGCCAGCAGCCCCCGCTCTGGGGCCAACGTCCTGACTTTC.

V gene TRBV4-3 combines with J gene TRBJ2-3; D is undetermined. V lost 1 base, J lost 1 base, and 9 bases lay in between. Germline CDR1 and CDR2: LGHNA and YSLEER. The CDR3 spans 15 residues. As DNA, the CDR3 is TGCGCCAGCAGCCAAGTTTTTGGAGGCACAGATACGCAGTATTTT. This encodes CASSQVFGGTDTQYF.

V and J are TRBV6-1 and TRBJ1-2; no clear D gene. This CDR3 has 13 amino acids. The V and J ends lost 2 bases and 4 bases respectively, with 8 bases between them. The germline V gene has CDR1 MNHNS and CDR2 SASEGT. The CDR3 DNA sequence: TGTGCCAGCAGTGAAAGGCAGGTCTATGGCTACACCTTC. The encoded protein is CASSERQVYGYTF.

The rearrangement links TRBV7-3 to TRBJ1-2; tentatively, D is TRBD1 (5 bases). V lost 5 bases and J lost 6, with 16 bases in between. The CDR3 spans 14 residues. The germline V gene has CDR1 SGHTA and CDR2 FQGTGA. This CDR3 is CASSPRRGGDGYTF. The CDR3 nucleotides read TGTGCCAGCAGCCCCCGGCGGGGGGGGGATGGCTACACCTTC.

V is TRBV7-3 and J is TRBJ2-7, with TRBD2 identical over 7 bases. The CDR3 runs 14 residues. Germline trimming cut 5 bases from V and 5 bases from J; bases unmatched to any gene: 9. Germline CDR1 SGHTA, CDR2 FQGTGA. DNA of the CDR3: TGTGCCAGCAGCCTTAGCGGGCTTACTGACGAGCAGTACTTC. It specifies CASSLSGLTDEQYF.

The genes are TRBV2 and TRBJ2-2, with TRBD2 as a possible D gene (7 bases). With 6 bases removed from V and 1 base from J, the gap between germline ends came to 18 bases. CDR1 and CDR2 from the germline V gene are SNHLY and FYNNEI. The CDR3 length is 17 residues. CDR3 DNA: TGTGCCAGCAGCGAAAGGGGGGAGCGGGAGAACACCGGGGAGCTGTTTTTT. Protein sequence: CASSERGERENTGELFF.

The chain is built from TRBV28 and TRBJ2-7; possible D gene TRBD2, 6 bases. The V gene lost 8 bases and the J gene lost 3 bases, with 11 bases spanning the gap. CDR1 is MDHEN and CDR2 is SYDVKM in the germline V gene. The CDR3 covers 12 residues. CDR3: CASGTSSYEQYF. The DNA of the CDR3 is TGTGCCAGCGGGACTTCGAGCTACGAGCAGTACTTC.

V is TRBV28 and J is TRBJ2-7; D remains ambiguous. Trimming shortened V by 5 bases and J by 3 bases, and 14 bases separated the two germline ends. Germline V gives CDR1 MDHEN, CDR2 SYDVKM. The CDR3 is 14 amino acids. CDR3 DNA sequence: TGTGCCAGCAGTCCCGTCCGCCAGGTCTACGAGCAGTACTTC. As protein: CASSPVRQVYEQYF. Based on the CDR3 plus reference TRBV28 and TRBJ2-7, the full variable domain is DVKVTQSSRYLVKRTGEKVFLECVQDMDHENMFWYRQDPGLGLRLIYFSYDVKMKEKGDIPEGYSVSREKKERFSLILESASTNQTSMYLCASSPVRQVYEQYFGPGTRLTVT.

V and J are TRBV2 and TRBJ2-3; 11 nucleotides match TRBD2. This CDR3 contains 19 residues. J was trimmed by 4 bases and V by 6 bases; bases with no gene match: 18. Germline V gives CDR1 SNHLY, CDR2 FYNNEI. The CDR3 protein is CASSPSVLAGVGFSDTQYF. The CDR3 bases are TGTGCCAGCAGCCCCAGTGTACTAGCGGGAGTCGGTTTTTCAGATACGCAGTATTTT.

A single count supports this clone. The genes are TRBV27 and TRBJ1-2; TRBD1 matches at 9 bases. V shed 4 bases, J shed 2 bases, and the junction held 2 bases outside the gene matches. This CDR3 has 14 amino acids. The germline V gene has CDR1 MNHEY and CDR2 SMNVEV (reference sequence). This chain's CDR3 is CASSSGQGNYGYTF. As DNA, the CDR3 is TGTGCCAGCAGTTCGGGACAGGGCAACTATGGCTACACCTTC.

V and J are TRBV4-1 and TRBJ2-5; TRBD2 matches at 13 bases. Unmatched junction bases numbered 11, after V lost 0 bases and J lost 1 base. CDR1 and CDR2 (germline): MGHRA, YSYEKL. The CDR3 runs to 20 residues. The CDR3 region is CASSQDPWTSGSGTQETQYF. CDR3 DNA: TGCGCCAGCAGCCAAGATCCCTGGACTAGCGGGAGTGGGACCCAAGAGACCCAGTACTTC.

The chain links TRBV5-1 to TRBJ2-3, with TRBD2 identical over 7 bases. CDR3 length: 14 residues. The V segment lost 4 bases and the J segment 4 bases; nucleotides outside the gene matches: 6. In germline, CDR1 is SGHRS, CDR2 YFSETQ. CDR3 loop: CASSTGLVSDTQYF. DNA for the CDR3: TGCGCCAGCAGCACCGGACTAGTTTCAGATACGCAGTATTTT.

A note on this clone: The same CDR3 is also encoded by other DNA sequences in this sample. The V gene is TRBV5-6, the J gene TRBJ2-5; 14 bases fit TRBD2. The germline gives CDR1 SGHDT, CDR2 YYEEEE. The ends lost 2 bases at V and 5 bases at J; junction bases unmatched: 2. The CDR3 is 15 amino acids. The CDR3 sequence: CASSFRLAGGETQYF. CDR3 DNA: TGTGCCAGCAGCTTTAGACTAGCGGGAGGGGAGACCCAGTACTTC. Filled out from reference TRBV5-6 and TRBJ2-5, the complete variable domain reads DAGVTQSPTHLIKTRGQQVTLRCSPKSGHDTVSWYQQALGQGPQFIFQYYEEEERQRGNFPDRFSGHQFPNYSSELNVNALLLGDSALYLCASSFRLAGGETQYFGPGTRLLVL.

The CDR3: CASSKEGPDIEETQYF. The CDR3 nucleotides read TGTGCCAGCAGCAAAGAGGGTCCGGACATAGAAGAGACCCAGTACTTC. The chain couples TRBV21-1 to TRBJ2-5; the table's D gene call, TRBD1, was not cross checked with the DNA. TRBV21-1 is reported as a pseudogene. The CDR3 runs to 16 residues.

The sample holds a few counts of this clone. This chain uses TRBV15 with TRBJ2-3; 9 bases align to TRBD2. This CDR3 is built from 16 residues. V lost 3 bases and J lost 2; bases outside the gene matches: 6. The germline V gene has CDR1 LNHNV and CDR2 YYDKDF (reference sequence). In DNA form, the CDR3 reads TGTGCCACCAGCAGGGATACTAGCGGGTACACAGATACGCAGTATTTT. Protein sequence: CATSRDTSGYTDTQYF.

This clone came up once. V gene TRBV6-1 combines with J gene TRBJ2-1; TRBD2 might be the D (6 bases). Germline values: CDR1 MNHNS, CDR2 SASEGT. CDR3 length: 15 residues. Trimming stripped 8 bases from V and 2 bases from J, with 16 bases between. The CDR3 DNA is TGTGCCAGCGGGGCCGCTGGACTACCCTACAATGAGCAGTTCTTC. Its translation is CASGAAGLPYNEQFF.

The chain has TRBV4-1 and TRBJ1-1, with D possibly matching TRBD1 (5 bases). From germline, CDR1 is MGHRA and CDR2 YSYEKL. The CDR3 sequence is 13 residues long. V dropped 2 bases and J dropped 11 bases, with 15 bases sitting between them. The CDR3 loop is CASSQPRGTVAFF. The CDR3 region has the DNA TGCGCCAGCAGCCAACCCCGGGGGACCGTGGCTTTCTTT.

The chain carries TRBV5-6 and TRBJ2-5; weak D call: TRBD2 (6 bases). Trimming pared 1 base from V and 4 bases from J, leaving 23 bases between. CDR3 length: 18 amino acids. Germline CDR1 reads SGHDT; CDR2 reads YYEEEE. CDR3 amino acids: CASSLMGSGPNVGETQYF. The CDR3 DNA sequence: TGTGCCAGCAGCTTGATGGGTAGCGGCCCTAACGTTGGAGAGACCCAGTACTTC.

This clone was counted between two and nine times. The chain couples TRBV6-4 to TRBJ2-2, with 8 bases that match TRBD1. Germline CDR1 and CDR2: MRHNA and SNTAGT. The CDR3 has 14 residues. With V trimmed by 3 bases and J by 5 bases, 2 bases remained unmatched. CDR3 region: CASSETGETGELFF. The CDR3 bases are TGTGCCAGCAGTGAGACAGGGGAGACCGGGGAGCTGTTTTTT.

This clone was seen only once. The rearrangement links TRBV28 to TRBJ2-1; 7 bases map to TRBD2. Germline loops: CDR1 MDHEN, CDR2 SYDVKM. V lost 4 bases, J lost 7 bases, and 10 bases stayed unmatched. The CDR3 contains 15 residues. The CDR3 loop reads CASSSWRESGNEQFF. The CDR3 coding sequence is TGTGCCAGCAGTTCGTGGCGGGAGTCGGGGAATGAGCAGTTCTTC.

This clone was counted only a few times. The V gene is TRBV18, the J gene TRBJ2-7, with 8 positions matching TRBD2. V lost 5 bases, J lost 5 bases, and 11 bases stayed unmatched. The CDR3 consists of 15 residues. The germline V gene encodes CDR1 KGHSH and CDR2 LQKENI. The CDR3 reads CASSSISGSLDEQYF. CDR3 DNA sequence: TGTGCCAGCTCATCGATCAGCGGGAGCCTCGACGAGCAGTACTTC.

This clone was detected only a few times. The chain recombines TRBV5-1 with TRBJ1-2, with a possible D match to TRBD1 (5 bases). Per germline, CDR1 SGHRS and CDR2 YFSETQ. V gave up 0 bases and J gave up 4 bases, with 7 bases separating them. This CDR3 has 13 residues. DNA for the CDR3: TGCGCCAGCAGCTTGGCGGGGGGCTATGGCTACACCTTC. Protein: CASSLAGGYGYTF. The full variable domain, with the rest looked up from reference TRBV5-1 and TRBJ1-2, is KAGVTQTPRYLIKTRGQQVTLSCSPISGHRSVSWYQQTPGQGLQFLFEYFSETQRNKGNFPGRFSGRQFSNSRSEMNVSTLELGDSALYLCASSLAGGYGYTFGSGTRLTVV.